Following are 10 T cell receptor beta chains from one sample sequenced in a study of T cells in Graves' hyperthyroidism and ophthalmopathy. Regions amplified from RNA transcripts were the TCR beta CDR3 regions. First-round RT-PCR of the TCR CDR3 relied on the HTBI primer set. TCRdb fed the multiplex PCR reads into MiXCR, producing one record per CDR3 protein. The sample consists of 600,000 to 800,000 distinct CDR3 sequences, approximately 36% of them appearing once. What was sequenced was blood. Receptor source: a woman in her 40s with Graves' hyperthyroidism.

The chain has TRBV12-3 or TRBV12-4 and TRBJ1-2; D is perhaps TRBD1 (5 bases). Trimming removed 5 bases from V and 7 bases from J, with 11 bases in between. CDR3 length: 12 amino acids. In DNA, the CDR3 is TGTGCCAGCAGTCTTACCCAGGGTGGCTACACCTTC. Protein sequence: CASSLTQGGYTF.

This clonotype was seen repeatedly, ten times or more. The chain recombines TRBV20-1 with TRBJ2-5, with TRBD2 identical over 7 bases. Germline CDR1 is DFQATT and CDR2 is SNEGSKA (reference sequence). The CDR3 extends over 15 amino acids. V shed 0 bases, J shed 9 bases, and the junction held 13 bases outside the gene matches. CDR3 in DNA: TGCAGTGCTAGAGATGGGGCGGGAGTTCGGGTTGCCCAGTACTTC. Amino acids: CSARDGAGVRVAQYF.

CDR3 in amino acids: CASKGAGANQANVLTF. CDR3 DNA: TGTGCCAGTAAGGGGGCAGGGGCGAATCAGGCCAACGTCCTGACTTTC. The chain links TRBV19 to TRBJ2-6; 7 nucleotides line up with TRBD1. The CDR3 consists of 16 residues. With V trimmed by 7 bases and J by 6 bases, 12 bases remained unmatched. Germline CDR1 LNHDA, CDR2 SQIVND (reference sequence). The variable domain in full, with the rest retrieved from reference TRBV19 and TRBJ2-6, is DGGITQSPKYLFRKEGQNVTLSCEQNLNHDAMYWYRQDPGQGLRLIYYSQIVNDFQKGDIAEGYSVSREKKESFPLTVTSAQKNPTAFYLCASKGAGANQANVLTFGAGSRLTVL.

The chain recombines TRBV14 with TRBJ1-1, with D unresolved. The CDR3 sequence is 17 residues long. Deletions cut 5 bases from V and 0 bases from J, with 19 bases between. Germline CDR1 is SGHDN and CDR2 is FVKESK. CDR3 residues: CASSFQVTARLNTEAFF. In nucleotides, the CDR3 is TGTGCCAGCAGCTTTCAAGTCACAGCTCGACTGAACACTGAAGCTTTCTTT.

Many counts were recorded for this clonotype. The V gene is TRBV7-9, the J gene TRBJ2-5; D not certain. This CDR3 has 14 residues. V shed 1 base and J shed 1 base, with 7 bases lying between them. CDR1 and CDR2 (germline): SEHNR, FQNEAQ (reference sequence). CDR3 sequence reads: CASSLGRSQETQYF. As DNA, the CDR3 is TGTGCCAGCAGCTTAGGGCGCTCCCAAGAGACCCAGTACTTC.

The V gene is TRBV7-3, the J gene TRBJ1-1; TRBD1 is a possible D gene (6 bases). V gave up 3 bases and J gave up 5 bases, with 25 bases separating them. CDR3 length: 18 residues. Germline values: CDR1 SGHTA, CDR2 FQGTGA. The CDR3 loop reads CASSLQTRGGGAMTEAFF. The CDR3 DNA reads as TGTGCCAGCAGCTTGCAGACTAGAGGCGGGGGCGCGATGACTGAAGCTTTCTTT.

Only a few counts were recorded for this clonotype. V usage is TRBV5-4 and J usage is TRBJ1-3; maybe TRBD1 (6 bases). The CDR3 extends over 17 amino acids. The V gene's germline CDR1 is SGHNT and CDR2 YYREEE (reference sequence). V was trimmed by 3 bases and J by 0 bases, leaving 16 bases between them. The chain's CDR3 is CASSYGTTISSGNTIYF. Written as DNA, the CDR3 is TGTGCCAGCAGCTACGGGACAACGATCAGCTCTGGAAACACCATATATTTT.

The chain couples TRBV11-2 to TRBJ1-5; 7 positions match TRBD1. This CDR3 has 16 residues. V shed 5 bases and J 4 bases; nucleotides not matched to a gene: 11. The germline CDR1 and CDR2 sequences are SGHAT and FQNNGV. The CDR3 reads CASSGGTEMRNQPQHF. CDR3 coding DNA: TGTGCCAGCAGCGGGGGGACAGAGATGAGGAATCAGCCCCAGCATTTT.

The chain has TRBV29-1 and TRBJ2-7; weak D call: TRBD2 (5 bases). The CDR3 has 12 amino acids. V was trimmed by 3 bases and J by 6 bases, leaving 12 bases between them. Germline V gene sequence: CDR1 SQVTM, CDR2 ANQGSEA. The CDR3 sequence is CSVDDGVPEQYF. The DNA for the CDR3 is TGCAGCGTTGACGACGGGGTTCCCGAGCAGTACTTC.

The chain employs TRBV25-1 and TRBJ1-1; no reliable D call. From germline, CDR1 is MGHDK and CDR2 SYGVNS. CDR3 size: 17 residues. V was clipped by 1 base and J by 5 bases, with 20 bases between them. The CDR3 here is CASSEFSGPRGRTEAFF. CDR3 bases: TGTGCCAGCAGTGAATTTTCGGGCCCCCGGGGAAGAACTGAAGCTTTCTTT.